The 11 T cell receptor beta chains in this list originate from one sample, sequenced in a study of OX40 agonist ivuxolimab in advanced cancers. The data were produced by immunoSEQ multiplex PCR, yet TCRdb's version contains in-frame clones alone and is incomplete. This table holds fewer than 70,000 clones, 75% to 90% found once. The sequenced sample was CD4+ or CD8+ T cells sorted from blood, obtained in a trial of the OX40 agonist ivuxolimab. The source of these receptors is an adult with an advanced solid tumor such as melanoma, head and neck, liver or kidney cancer.

The rearrangement links TRBV9 to TRBJ1-6; D unclear. Germline V gene lookup returns CDR1 SGDLS and CDR2 YYNGEE. The CDR3 is 15 residues long. V was shortened by 3 bases and J by 4 bases, with 11 bases between the two germline ends. CDR3 nucleotide sequence: TGTGCCAGCAGCGCCCAAGAACGATATAATTCACCCCTCCACTTT. It encodes CASSAQERYNSPLHF.

V usage is TRBV2 and J usage is TRBJ1-3, with D unclear. This CDR3 contains 17 residues. V lost 4 bases and J lost 0, with 16 bases in between. Germline V gene lookup returns CDR1 SNHLY and CDR2 FYNNEI. The CDR3 DNA reads as TGTGCCAGCAGTGCCCGTCCCGGCCCAGACTCTGGAAACACCATATATTTT. Amino acids: CASSARPGPDSGNTIYF.

V usage is TRBV2 and J usage is TRBJ2-4; D gene uncertain. Per the germline V gene, CDR1 is SNHLY and CDR2 is FYNNEI. The CDR3 is made up of 14 amino acids. Trimming shortened V by 6 bases and J by 0 bases, and 9 bases separated the two germline ends. The DNA of the CDR3 is TGTGCCAGCAGGGAGTCAATAGCCAAAAACATTCAGTACTTC. Protein sequence: CASRESIAKNIQYF.

The V call is TRBV5-1, the J call TRBJ2-1; D unresolved. Germline assignment: CDR1 SGHRS and CDR2 YFSETQ. V gave up 3 bases and J gave up 10 bases, with 8 bases separating them. This CDR3 is 11 amino acids long. The CDR3 DNA reads as TGCGCCAGCAGCTGGTCCCAAGAGCAGTTCTTC. Translated: CASSWSQEQFF.

The chain is built from TRBV18 and TRBJ2-4, with D perhaps matching TRBD1 (5 bases). Germline CDR1 and CDR2: KGHSH and LQKENI. CDR3 length equals 16 residues. V was shortened by 3 bases and J by 1 base, with 13 bases between the two germline ends. CDR3 nucleotide sequence: TGTGCCAGCTCACCGGCAGGGATGGAGGCCAAAAACATTCAGTACTTC. Translating it yields CASSPAGMEAKNIQYF.

The J gene is TRBJ1-3, the V gene TRBV29-1; weak D call: TRBD1 (5 bases). Germline CDR1 and CDR2: SQVTM and ANQGSEA. The CDR3 has 12 residues. V was cut by 7 bases and J by 0 bases, with 7 bases left in between. The CDR3 reads CSARVSGNTIYF. The CDR3 DNA is TGCAGCGCCAGGGTCTCTGGAAACACCATATATTTT.

The V and J genes are TRBV25-1 and TRBJ1-2; a possible D gene is TRBD1 (5 bases). V was shortened by 5 bases and J by 7 bases, with 17 bases between the two germline ends. The CDR3 spans 14 residues. CDR1 and CDR2 (germline): MGHDK, SYGVNS. The chain's CDR3 is CASSHPGTTFGYTF. DNA of the CDR3: TGTGCCAGCAGTCACCCCGGGACGACGTTTGGCTACACCTTC.

The gene calls are TRBV19 and TRBJ2-2; the D gene is possibly TRBD1 (6 bases). This CDR3 spans 13 amino acids. V dropped 4 bases and J dropped 6 bases, with 9 bases sitting between them. CDR1 is LNHDA, CDR2 SQIVND, per germline (reference sequence). In DNA form, the CDR3 reads TGTGCCAGTAGTAGAACAGGGTCCGGGGAGCTGTTTTTT. As protein: CASSRTGSGELFF.

V gene TRBV7-3 combines with J gene TRBJ1-5, with 7 bases matching TRBD1. Germline V gives CDR1 SGHTA, CDR2 FQGTGA. V shed 3 bases, J shed 5 bases, and the junction held 4 bases outside the gene matches. CDR3 size: 14 residues. The CDR3 bases are TGTGCCAGCAGCTTGACAGGGAATGATCAGCCCCAGCATTTT. As protein: CASSLTGNDQPQHF.

This chain connects TRBV5-1 to TRBJ1-2; D ambiguous. The CDR3 loop spans 16 amino acids. Trimming stripped 4 bases from V and 4 bases from J, with 20 bases between. Germline loops: CDR1 SGHRS, CDR2 YFSETQ. The CDR3 DNA follows: TGCGCCAGCAGCCCGATGGCGTCGGGCGCCGCCTATGGCTACACCTTC. This codes for CASSPMASGAAYGYTF.

The chain recombines TRBV5-5 with TRBJ1-1; the match to TRBD1 covers 8 bases. V gave up 0 bases and J gave up 11 bases; unmatched junction bases: 9. Germline V gene sequence: CDR1 SGHKS, CDR2 YYEKEE (reference sequence). This CDR3 has 14 residues. This CDR3 is CASSLDGGRGQAFF. CDR3 DNA: TGTGCCAGCAGCTTGGATGGGGGCAGGGGGCAGGCTTTCTTT.